The next 8 T cell receptor beta chains were all read from a single sample in a study of Ad26.COV2.S vaccination and SARS-CoV-2 variants. Clones were sequenced by immunoSEQ multiplex PCR, and TCRdb holds only the in-frame ones, with some missing. Among about 330,000 clones listed, 85% to 90% were seen once. Treatment described: roughly 18 received Ad26.COV2.S at low or high dose, single or two shots; about 5 received placebo; per-sample allocation not given. Collection of samples fell on day 63 after the first vaccine or placebo injection. The input for sequencing was peripheral blood, taken in a trial of Ad26.COV2.S vaccine versus placebo. The source of these receptors is a person between 18 and 60 years old who received the Ad26.COV2.S COVID-19 vaccine or a placebo.

The chain links TRBV7-2 to TRBJ2-3, with TRBD2 as a possible D gene (5 bases). Germline values: CDR1 SGHTA, CDR2 FQGNSA. Between the trimmed V and J ends, which lost 4 bases and 7 bases, there was a span of 15 bases. The CDR3 sequence is 14 residues long. CDR3 protein: CASSSPGLQHTQYF. The CDR3 nucleotides read TGTGCCAGCAGCTCCCCCGGACTGCAGCATACGCAGTATTTT.

The V gene is TRBV5-4, the J gene TRBJ1-1; D may be TRBD1 (6 bases). CDR3 length: 15 amino acids. CDR1 is SGHNT and CDR2 is YYREEE in the germline V gene (reference sequence). The V and J ends lost 4 bases and 3 bases respectively, with 16 bases between them. Here the CDR3 reads CASSLRQAADTEAFF. The CDR3 DNA is TGTGCCAGCAGCCTGCGACAGGCCGCGGACACTGAAGCTTTCTTT.

The chain uses TRBV4-1 and TRBJ1-2, with D perhaps TRBD1 (5 bases). The length of the CDR3 is 13 residues. The V end was cut by 3 bases, the J end by 8 bases, with 13 bases between. Germline values: CDR1 MGHRA, CDR2 YSYEKL. This chain's CDR3 is CASSQGTGIGYTF. DNA for the CDR3: TGCGCCAGCAGCCAGGGTACAGGAATCGGCTACACCTTC.

The rearrangement joins TRBV6-2 or TRBV6-3 to TRBJ2-4, with 7 bases identical to TRBD2. From germline, CDR1 is MNHEY and CDR2 SVGEGT. Trimming removed 2 bases from V and 5 bases from J; junction bases left unmatched: 15. CDR3 size: 18 residues. CDR3 sequence: CASSYPPWELAGENIQYF. In DNA, the CDR3 is TGTGCCAGCAGTTACCCCCCATGGGAATTAGCGGGTGAAAACATTCAGTACTTC.

The gene calls are TRBV14 and TRBJ2-3, with a possible D match to TRBD2 (5 bases). Germline CDR1 and CDR2: SGHDN and FVKESK. The CDR3 contains 16 residues. The germline V and J ends were trimmed by 5 bases and 5 bases, with 20 bases remaining between them. DNA of the CDR3: TGTGCCAGCAGCGGAGGTCTAGATCCGGTAGGAGATACGCAGTATTTT. Translation gives CASSGGLDPVGDTQYF.

The J gene is TRBJ2-1, the V gene TRBV7-9, with 7 nucleotides matching TRBD1. Germline lookup yields CDR1 SEHNR and CDR2 FQNEAQ (reference sequence). Germline trimming cut 8 bases from V and 0 bases from J; bases unmatched to any gene: 7. The length of the CDR3 is 15 residues. The CDR3 reads CASEDRDSSYNEQFF. CDR3 nucleotides: TGTGCCAGCGAAGACAGGGATAGCTCCTACAATGAGCAGTTCTTC.

This clone was counted only a few times. The rearrangement links TRBV9 to TRBJ1-6, with D uncertain. Per germline, CDR1 SGDLS and CDR2 YYNGEE. The CDR3 loop spans 15 amino acids. The V end was cut by 4 bases, the J end by 7 bases, with 15 bases between. Here the CDR3 DNA reads TGTGCCAGCAGCACGAGCGACCCGGCCAATTCACCCCTCCACTTT. It codes for CASSTSDPANSPLHF.

V usage is TRBV6-6 and J usage is TRBJ2-7; tentatively, D is TRBD2 (7 bases). The CDR3 covers 13 residues. Trimming took 3 bases from V and 5 from J, leaving 11 bases between them. Germline-derived CDR1 and CDR2 are MNHNY and SVGAGI (reference sequence). The CDR3 is CASSYGGGNEQYV. For the CDR3, the DNA is TGTGCCAGCAGTTATGGCGGGGGCAACGAGCAGTACGTC.